This T cell receptor beta chain stems from a study of shared clonotypes between healthy human individuals. Selected positively for CCR7 and CD45RO-negative, naive CD8 cells excluded terminally differentiated effector memory CD45RA+ cells. CDR1 SEHNR and CDR2 FQNEAQ come from the germline V gene (reference sequence). V was pared by 8 bases and J by 1 base, with 11 bases between. There are 13 residues in the CDR3. Some clones are missing from TCRdb's copy, which holds only in-frame ones; the method was immunoSEQ multiplex PCR. The table has roughly 2,000,000 clones, around 95% seen once. Sequencing input: naive CD8+ T cells from PBMCs. V gene TRBV7-9 combines with J gene TRBJ1-1; D remains ambiguous. The clonotype comes from a man in his late teens or twenties in good health. Some clones in this sample may be carry-over from other donors' samples. CDR3 protein: CASGLGQNTEAFF. The DNA for the CDR3 is TGTGCCAGCGGACTGGGTCAGAACACTGAAGCTTTCTTT.